These 27 T cell receptor beta chains came from one sample sequenced in a study of shared clonotypes between healthy human individuals. It was CD45RO-negative cells, positively selected for CCR7, that made up naive CD8 cells, with terminally differentiated effector memory CD45RA+ cells excluded. The data were produced by immunoSEQ multiplex PCR, yet TCRdb's version contains in-frame clones alone and is incomplete. The sample lists around 2,100,000 clones, roughly 94% occurring once. Sequences were obtained from naive CD8+ T cells sorted from blood. The receptors were sampled from a man younger than 35 in good health.

This chain uses TRBV29-1 with TRBJ2-5; no clear D. Trimming removed 0 bases at V and 2 bases at J, with 13 bases between. This CDR3 is 15 amino acids long. CDR1 SQVTM and CDR2 ANQGSEA come from the germline V gene. The CDR3 DNA follows: TGCAGCGTTGAAGATCTATTCGGGTTTCAAGAGACCCAGTACTTC. Its protein is CSVEDLFGFQETQYF.

Details on this clone: Other DNA sequences in this specimen translate into the identical CDR3. The chain uses TRBV11-2 and TRBJ2-7, with TRBD2 as a possible D gene (6 bases). V lost 2 bases and J 2 bases, leaving 7 bases between the germline ends. This CDR3 spans 13 amino acids. In germline, CDR1 is SGHAT, CDR2 FQNNGV. The CDR3 DNA follows: TGTGCCAGCAGCTTAAGACTAGCCTACGAGCAGTACTTC. Protein: CASSLRLAYEQYF.

The chain recombines TRBV9 with TRBJ1-3; D perhaps matches TRBD1 (6 bases). Deletions cut 6 bases from V and 1 base from J, with 17 bases between. Germline-derived CDR1 and CDR2 are SGDLS and YYNGEE. The CDR3 has 16 residues. The CDR3 loop reads CASTEDSGLSGNTIYF. The CDR3 DNA follows: TGTGCCAGCACTGAGGACAGCGGGCTATCTGGAAACACCATATATTTT.

The chain carries TRBV6-1 and TRBJ2-7, with a weak D call TRBD2 (7 bases). The CDR3 consists of 14 residues. Deletions cut 3 bases from V and 3 bases from J, with 12 bases between. Per the germline V gene, CDR1 is MNHNS and CDR2 is SASEGT. The CDR3 reads CASSDTGTIYEQYF. CDR3 nucleotides: TGTGCCAGCAGTGATACAGGGACTATCTACGAGCAGTACTTC.

The gene calls are TRBV6-1 and TRBJ2-7; D gene ambiguous. V lost 3 bases and J lost 3, with 6 bases in between. The germline gives CDR1 MNHNS, CDR2 SASEGT. The CDR3 runs 12 residues. The CDR3: CASSEGDYEQYF. CDR3 nucleotide sequence: TGTGCCAGCAGTGAGGGTGACTACGAGCAGTACTTC.

The chain is built from TRBV19 and TRBJ2-7, with 13 bases that match TRBD2. Trimming removed 5 bases from V and 4 bases from J; junction bases left unmatched: 5. Per germline, CDR1 LNHDA and CDR2 SQIVND (reference sequence). This CDR3 region has 15 residues. CDR3: CASSAGLAGPYEQYF. The CDR3 DNA reads TGTGCCAGTAGTGCGGGACTAGCGGGACCTTACGAGCAGTACTTC.

This clone was detected only once. The rearrangement uses TRBV5-6 and TRBJ1-6; no firm D call. Germline values: CDR1 SGHDT, CDR2 YYEEEE. Trimming left V 4 bases short and J 8 bases short, with 10 bases between. This CDR3 region has 13 residues. CDR3 loop: CASSPDPDSPLHF. CDR3 DNA sequence: TGTGCCAGCAGCCCCGATCCAGATTCACCCCTCCACTTT.

This clone was seen only once. The chain is built from TRBV19 and TRBJ1-5, with TRBD1 identical over 7 bases. The CDR3 extends over 14 amino acids. J was trimmed by 6 bases and V by 4 bases; bases with no gene match: 6. CDR1 LNHDA and CDR2 SQIVND come from the germline V gene (reference sequence). The CDR3 region is CASSSWDSGQPQHF. The CDR3 DNA is TGTGCCAGTAGTAGTTGGGACAGCGGTCAGCCCCAGCATTTT.

The rearrangement joins TRBV7-3 to TRBJ2-7, with D possibly matching TRBD1 (6 bases). CDR1 is SGHTA, CDR2 FQGTGA, per germline. V was trimmed by 2 bases and J by 5 bases, leaving 10 bases between them. The length of the CDR3 is 13 residues. Written as DNA, the CDR3 is TGTGCCAGCAGCTTATCAGGGGCCCACGAGCAGTACTTC. This codes for CASSLSGAHEQYF.

The chain joins TRBV18 to TRBJ2-7; 10 bases fit TRBD2. The CDR3 has 15 amino acids. CDR1 is KGHSH, CDR2 LQKENI, per germline. Trimming at V came to 3 bases and at J to 3 bases, leaving 5 bases not matched to a gene. The CDR3 region is CASSPEREGLYEQYF. CDR3 bases: TGTGCCAGCTCACCGGAGCGGGAGGGCCTCTACGAGCAGTACTTC.

V and J are TRBV2 and TRBJ2-3, with TRBD1 identical over 9 bases. Germline assignment: CDR1 SNHLY and CDR2 FYNNEI. The length of the CDR3 is 15 residues. V was clipped by 9 bases and J by 0 bases; unmatched bases: 7. CDR3 nucleotides: TGTGCCAGTGCGACAGGGGGAGAGAGCACAGATACGCAGTATTTT. This codes for CASATGGESTDTQYF.

This clone showed up just once. This sequence joins TRBV27 and TRBJ1-5; TRBD1 matches 9 bases. The germline V gene has CDR1 MNHEY and CDR2 SMNVEV (reference sequence). This CDR3 region has 14 residues. J gave up 4 bases and V 8 bases, and 6 bases lay outside the gene matches. In DNA form, the CDR3 reads TGTGCCAGCTCCGGGACAGGGAGGAATCAGCCCCAGCATTTT. As protein: CASSGTGRNQPQHF.

The rearrangement links TRBV28 to TRBJ1-6; the D is unclear. The V end was cut by 5 bases, the J end by 10 bases, with 15 bases between. Germline CDR1 is MDHEN and CDR2 is SYDVKM. The CDR3 is 14 residues long. CDR3 sequence (DNA): TGTGCCAGCAGTCTCGGACGTGGAGGCTCACCCCTCCACTTT. Translated, it gives CASSLGRGGSPLHF.

This chain links TRBV6-5 with TRBJ1-2; D possibly corresponds to TRBD1 (6 bases). CDR3 length: 14 amino acids. Germline CDR1 and CDR2: MNHEY and SVGAGI. Trimming removed 2 bases at V and 5 bases at J, with 12 bases between. The CDR3 reads CASSYGDISYGYTF. The DNA of the CDR3 is TGTGCCAGCAGTTACGGGGACATCAGTTATGGCTACACCTTC.

This clone occurred once. This chain uses TRBV5-4 with TRBJ2-1; the D gene is possibly TRBD2 (6 bases). In germline, CDR1 is SGHNT, CDR2 YYREEE (reference sequence). The ends were cut back, 0 bases at V and 10 bases at J, with 14 bases in the middle. CDR3 length: 14 residues. The CDR3 DNA sequence: TGTGCCAGCAGCTTGGTTTCGGGAGTAGAGGAGCAGTTCTTC. Its translation is CASSLVSGVEEQFF.

This clone appeared a single time. The chain is built from TRBV27 and TRBJ2-5; D is perhaps TRBD2 (6 bases). The germline CDR1 and CDR2 sequences are MNHEY and SMNVEV (reference sequence). The CDR3 sequence is 15 residues long. V shed 0 bases and J shed 5 bases, with 13 bases lying between them. DNA of the CDR3: TGTGCCAGCAGTTTATCCGGAGAGGGAGGCGAGACCCAGTACTTC. Its translation is CASSLSGEGGETQYF.

The J gene is TRBJ2-1, the V gene TRBV5-6; TRBD2 agrees at 12 bases. The CDR3 is 16 amino acids. Per the germline V gene, CDR1 is SGHDT and CDR2 is YYEEEE. V gave up 2 bases and J gave up 7 bases; unmatched junction bases: 7. CDR3 DNA: TGTGCCAGCAGCTTTTGGCTAGCGGGAGGGCTAAATGAGCAGTTCTTC. Residues: CASSFWLAGGLNEQFF.

The sample holds one count of this clone. This sequence joins TRBV18 and TRBJ2-2; 8 bases match TRBD1. V shed 5 bases, J shed 3 bases, and the junction held 8 bases outside the gene matches. This CDR3 contains 16 residues. Germline loops: CDR1 KGHSH, CDR2 LQKENI. As DNA, the CDR3 is TGTGCCAGCTCATCCAACAGGGGGATGGACACCGGGGAGCTGTTTTTT. It yields the protein CASSSNRGMDTGELFF.

The chain employs TRBV27 and TRBJ2-1; 9 bases map to TRBD2. Germline CDR1 MNHEY, CDR2 SMNVEV (reference sequence). The CDR3 sequence is 16 residues long. Trimming cost V 2 bases and J 1 base; bases outside gene matches: 3. The CDR3 here is CASSLAGGPSYNEQFF. Written as DNA, the CDR3 is TGTGCCAGCAGTTTAGCGGGAGGGCCTTCCTACAATGAGCAGTTCTTC.

This sequence joins TRBV5-1 and TRBJ2-5; tentatively, D is TRBD1 (7 bases). This CDR3 contains 15 residues. CDR1 is SGHRS and CDR2 is YFSETQ in the germline V gene. Trimming removed 4 bases at V and 6 bases at J, with 19 bases between. In DNA, the CDR3 is TGCGCCAGCAGCACCACGACAGGGACTTTGCAGACCCAGTACTTC. Translated: CASSTTTGTLQTQYF.

The chain is built from TRBV6-9 and TRBJ2-5, with 7 bases matching TRBD1. The germline gives CDR1 MNHGY, CDR2 SVAAGI. The V segment lost 3 bases and the J segment 3 bases; nucleotides outside the gene matches: 7. This CDR3 region has 15 residues. For the CDR3, the DNA is TGTGCCAGCAGTTACCACAGACAGGGAAAAGAGACCCAGTACTTC. Amino acid sequence: CASSYHRQGKETQYF.

J is TRBJ2-4 and V is TRBV5-6, with D possibly called TRBD1 or TRBD2 (5 bases each). The CDR3 contains 14 residues. The V end lost 0 bases, the J end lost 6 bases, and 10 bases lay between the germline ends. In germline, CDR1 is SGHDT, CDR2 YYEEEE. The CDR3 DNA reads as TGTGCCAGCAGCTTGGGGGGGAACGGAAACATTCAGTACTTC. Its translation is CASSLGGNGNIQYF.

This chain uses TRBV6-1 with TRBJ1-2; D perhaps matches TRBD1 (6 bases). The germline gives CDR1 MNHNS, CDR2 SASEGT. V was clipped by 3 bases and J by 2 bases, with 10 bases between them. The CDR3 is 14 residues long. The CDR3 nucleotides read TGTGCCAGCAGTGAGCCCGGGACAAACTATGGCTACACCTTC. This translates into CASSEPGTNYGYTF.

CDR3 region: CASSVGKQSYEQYF. CDR3 nucleotide sequence: TGTGCCAGCAGCGTAGGGAAACAGTCCTACGAGCAGTACTTC. The chain carries TRBV9 and TRBJ2-7; the D is unclear. The V end lost 0 bases, the J end lost 1 base, and 8 bases lay between the germline ends. CDR1 is SGDLS and CDR2 is YYNGEE in the germline V gene. CDR3 size: 14 residues.

As for this clone: The sample contains more than one DNA sequence encoding this CDR3. The chain uses TRBV5-4 and TRBJ2-1; TRBD2 agrees at 10 bases. The CDR3 spans 15 residues. Losses at the gene ends were 0 bases for V and 5 bases for J; bases not matched to a gene: 2. CDR1 is SGHNT, CDR2 YYREEE, per germline (reference sequence). The CDR3 DNA reads TGTGCCAGCAGCTTGGGCCTAGCGGGGGACAATGAGCAGTTCTTC. As protein: CASSLGLAGDNEQFF.

V gene TRBV6-1 combines with J gene TRBJ2-7, with D unresolved. The J call is in doubt because the DNA end fits TRBJ2-5 better. The germline CDR1 and CDR2 sequences are MNHNS and SASEGT. The CDR3 runs to 14 residues. As DNA, the CDR3 is TGTGCCAGCAGTGAAGTATGGGATCAAGAGACCCAGTACTTC. It translates to CASSEVWDQETQYF.

V usage is TRBV13 and J usage is TRBJ1-4; TRBD1 is a possible D gene (5 bases). The V gene's germline CDR1 is PRHDT and CDR2 FYEKMQ (reference sequence). The CDR3 consists of 17 residues. V was cut by 5 bases and J by 4 bases, with 20 bases left in between. CDR3 amino acids: CASSPIGTRGVNEKLFF. Written as DNA, the CDR3 is TGTGCCAGCAGCCCCATAGGGACCCGGGGGGTTAATGAAAAACTGTTTTTT.